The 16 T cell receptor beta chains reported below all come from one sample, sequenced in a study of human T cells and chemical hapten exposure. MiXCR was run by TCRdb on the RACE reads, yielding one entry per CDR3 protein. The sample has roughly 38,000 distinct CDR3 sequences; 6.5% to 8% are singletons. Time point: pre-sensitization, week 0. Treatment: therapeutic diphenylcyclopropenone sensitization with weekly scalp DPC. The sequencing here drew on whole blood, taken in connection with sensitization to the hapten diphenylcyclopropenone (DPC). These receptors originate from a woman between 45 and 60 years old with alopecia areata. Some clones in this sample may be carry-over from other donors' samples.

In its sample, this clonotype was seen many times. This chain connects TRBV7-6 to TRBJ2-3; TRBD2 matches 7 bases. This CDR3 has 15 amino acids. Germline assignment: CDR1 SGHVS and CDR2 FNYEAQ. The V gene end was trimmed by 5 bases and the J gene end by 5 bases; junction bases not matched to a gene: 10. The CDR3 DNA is TGTGCCAGCAGCCCTCGTGGCGGGAGTAGAGATACGCAGTATTTT. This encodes CASSPRGGSRDTQYF.

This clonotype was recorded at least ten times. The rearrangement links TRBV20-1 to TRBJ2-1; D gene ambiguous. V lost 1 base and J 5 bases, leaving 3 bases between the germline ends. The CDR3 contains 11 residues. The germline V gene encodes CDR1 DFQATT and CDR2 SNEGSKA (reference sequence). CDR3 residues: CSARGHNEQFF. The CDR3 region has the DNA TGCAGTGCTAGAGGACACAATGAGCAGTTCTTC.

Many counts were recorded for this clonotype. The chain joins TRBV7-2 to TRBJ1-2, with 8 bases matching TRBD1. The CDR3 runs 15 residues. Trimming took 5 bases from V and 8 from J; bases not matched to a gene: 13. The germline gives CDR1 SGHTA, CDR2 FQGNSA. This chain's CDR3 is CASSPRQGAREGYTF. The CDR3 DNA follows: TGTGCCAGCAGCCCTCGGCAGGGGGCGAGAGAAGGCTACACCTTC.

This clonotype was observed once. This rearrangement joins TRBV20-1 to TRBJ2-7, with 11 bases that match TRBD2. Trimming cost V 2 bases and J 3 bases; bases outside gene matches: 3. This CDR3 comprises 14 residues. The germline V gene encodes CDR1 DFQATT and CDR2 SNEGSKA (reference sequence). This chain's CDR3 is CSARPGTSGYEQYF. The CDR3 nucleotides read TGCAGTGCTAGACCCGGGACTAGCGGCTACGAGCAGTACTTC.

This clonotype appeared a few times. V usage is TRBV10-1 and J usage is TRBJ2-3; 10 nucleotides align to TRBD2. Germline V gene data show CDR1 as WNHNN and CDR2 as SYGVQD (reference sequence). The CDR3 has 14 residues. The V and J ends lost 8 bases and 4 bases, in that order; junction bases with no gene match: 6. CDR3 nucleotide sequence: TGCGCCAGCGGAGAGCGGGGGGGCGCAGATACGCAGTATTTT. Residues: CASGERGGADTQYF.

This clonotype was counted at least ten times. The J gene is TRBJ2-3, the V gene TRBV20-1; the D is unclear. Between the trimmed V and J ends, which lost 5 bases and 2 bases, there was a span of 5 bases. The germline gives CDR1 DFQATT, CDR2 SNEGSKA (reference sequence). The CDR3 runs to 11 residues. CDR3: CSARVTDTQYF. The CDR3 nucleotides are TGCAGTGCTCGTGTCACAGATACGCAGTATTTT.

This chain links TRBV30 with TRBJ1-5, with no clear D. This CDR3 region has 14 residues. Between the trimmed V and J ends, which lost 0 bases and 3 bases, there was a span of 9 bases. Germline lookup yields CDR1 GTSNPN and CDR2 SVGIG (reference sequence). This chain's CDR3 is CAWSVLANNQPQHF. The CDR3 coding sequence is TGTGCCTGGAGTGTATTGGCTAACAATCAGCCCCAGCATTTT.

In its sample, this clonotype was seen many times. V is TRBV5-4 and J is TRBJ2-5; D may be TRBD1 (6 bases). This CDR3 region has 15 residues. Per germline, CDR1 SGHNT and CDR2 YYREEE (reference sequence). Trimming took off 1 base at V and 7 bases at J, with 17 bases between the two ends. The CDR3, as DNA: TGTGCCAGCAGCTTGTTTAGTAGGACAGTGAGGACCCAGTACTTC. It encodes CASSLFSRTVRTQYF.

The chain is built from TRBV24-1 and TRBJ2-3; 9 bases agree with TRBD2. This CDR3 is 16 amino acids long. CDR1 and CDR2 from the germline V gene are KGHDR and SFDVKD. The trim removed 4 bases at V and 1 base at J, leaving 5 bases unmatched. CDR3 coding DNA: TGTGCCACCAGTGAATTTCGACTAGCGGGCACAGATACGCAGTATTTT. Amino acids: CATSEFRLAGTDTQYF.

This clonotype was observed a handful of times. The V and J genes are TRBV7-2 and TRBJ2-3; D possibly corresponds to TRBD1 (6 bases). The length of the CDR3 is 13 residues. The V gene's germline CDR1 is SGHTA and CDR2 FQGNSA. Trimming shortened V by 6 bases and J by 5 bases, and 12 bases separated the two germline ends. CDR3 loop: CASRQGPRDTQYF. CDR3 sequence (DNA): TGTGCCAGCAGACAGGGACCCAGAGATACGCAGTATTTT.

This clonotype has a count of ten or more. The CDR3 protein is CASNRRTSDYNEQFF. CDR3 nucleotide sequence: TGTGCCAGCAACCGCCGGACTAGCGACTACAATGAGCAGTTCTTC. The chain links TRBV7-2 to TRBJ2-1; 9 positions match TRBD2. Germline-derived CDR1 and CDR2 are SGHTA and FQGNSA. V dropped 7 bases and J dropped 3; count of bases not matched to a gene: 7. This CDR3 region has 15 residues.

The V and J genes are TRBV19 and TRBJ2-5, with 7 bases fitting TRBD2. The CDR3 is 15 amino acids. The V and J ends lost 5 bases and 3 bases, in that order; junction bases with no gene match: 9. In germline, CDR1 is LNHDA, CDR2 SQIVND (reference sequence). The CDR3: CASSRILGREETQYF. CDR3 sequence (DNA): TGTGCCAGTAGTCGGATTCTGGGGAGGGAAGAGACCCAGTACTTC.

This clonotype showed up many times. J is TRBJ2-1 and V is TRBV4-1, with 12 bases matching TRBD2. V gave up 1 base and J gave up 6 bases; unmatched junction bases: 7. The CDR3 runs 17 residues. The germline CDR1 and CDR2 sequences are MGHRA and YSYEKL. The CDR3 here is CASSQASLAGGRNEQFF. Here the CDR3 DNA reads TGCGCCAGCAGCCAAGCGAGTCTAGCGGGAGGGCGCAATGAGCAGTTCTTC.

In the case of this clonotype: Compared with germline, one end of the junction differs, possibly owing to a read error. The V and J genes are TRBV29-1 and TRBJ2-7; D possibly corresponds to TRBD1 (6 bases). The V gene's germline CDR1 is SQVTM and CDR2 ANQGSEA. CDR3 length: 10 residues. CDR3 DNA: TGCAGCGTATCGACCGTAGCAGGGGACTTC. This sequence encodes CSVSTVAGDF.

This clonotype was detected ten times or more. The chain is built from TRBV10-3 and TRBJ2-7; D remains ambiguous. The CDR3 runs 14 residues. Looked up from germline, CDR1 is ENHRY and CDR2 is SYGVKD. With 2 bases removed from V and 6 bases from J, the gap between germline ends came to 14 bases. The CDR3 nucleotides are TGTGCCATCAGTGAGGGGAATGCCTGGGGCGAGCAGTACTTC. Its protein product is CAISEGNAWGEQYF.

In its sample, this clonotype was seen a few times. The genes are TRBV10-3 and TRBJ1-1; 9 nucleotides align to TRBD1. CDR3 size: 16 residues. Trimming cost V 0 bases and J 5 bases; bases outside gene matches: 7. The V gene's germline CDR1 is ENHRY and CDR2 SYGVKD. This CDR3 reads CAISESPGTGRTEAFF. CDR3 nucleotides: TGTGCCATCAGTGAGTCTCCTGGGACAGGGCGGACTGAAGCTTTCTTT.